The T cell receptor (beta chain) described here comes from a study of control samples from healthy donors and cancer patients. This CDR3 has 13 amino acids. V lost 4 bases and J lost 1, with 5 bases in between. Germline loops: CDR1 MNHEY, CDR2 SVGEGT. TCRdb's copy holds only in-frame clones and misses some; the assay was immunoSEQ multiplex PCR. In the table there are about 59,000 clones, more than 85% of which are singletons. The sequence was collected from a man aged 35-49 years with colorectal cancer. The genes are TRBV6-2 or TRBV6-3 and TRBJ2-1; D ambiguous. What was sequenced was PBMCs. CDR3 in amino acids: CASSSQSYNEQFF. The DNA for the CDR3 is TGTGCCAGCAGTTCCCAGTCCTACAATGAGCAGTTCTTC.